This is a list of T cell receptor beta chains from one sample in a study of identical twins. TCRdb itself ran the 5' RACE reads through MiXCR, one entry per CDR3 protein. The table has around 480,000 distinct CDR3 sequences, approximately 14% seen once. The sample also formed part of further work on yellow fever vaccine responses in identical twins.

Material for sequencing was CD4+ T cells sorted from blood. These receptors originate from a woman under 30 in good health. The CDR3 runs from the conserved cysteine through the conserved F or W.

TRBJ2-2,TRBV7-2,CASSLAGAQNTGELFF
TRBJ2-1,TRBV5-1,CASSLRDGSYNEQFF
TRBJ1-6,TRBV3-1,CASSHSAGFSPLHF
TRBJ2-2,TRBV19,CASSMGSGTSPGELFF
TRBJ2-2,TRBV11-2,CASSSDGKNTGELFF
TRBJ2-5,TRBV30,CAWSVPPGGTQYF
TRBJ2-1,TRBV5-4,CATAIAGATDEQFF
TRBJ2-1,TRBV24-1,CATSRSRISDNEQFF
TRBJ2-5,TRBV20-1,CSAREARASGPKETQYF
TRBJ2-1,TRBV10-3,CAISREAEQFF
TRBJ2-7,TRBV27,CASSSGLAYEQYF
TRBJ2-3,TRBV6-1,CASRPPGGPLYTQYF
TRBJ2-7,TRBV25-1,CASSEYMGEQYF
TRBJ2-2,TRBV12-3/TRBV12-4,CASRSPGLANGTGELFF
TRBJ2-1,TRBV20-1,CSASWAGATYNEQFF
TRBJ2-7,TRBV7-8,CASSPRGGNYEQYF
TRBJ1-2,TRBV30,CAWSVLQGGGYTF
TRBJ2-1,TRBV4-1,CASSQDKLAGEQFF
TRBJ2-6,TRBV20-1,CSARAVEGSGANVLTF
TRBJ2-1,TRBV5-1,CASSLVPSQVYNEQFF
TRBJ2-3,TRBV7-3,CASSLTTGGNTQYF
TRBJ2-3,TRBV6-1,CASSPLGGWTDTQYF
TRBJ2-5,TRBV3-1,CASSQRGGRETQYF
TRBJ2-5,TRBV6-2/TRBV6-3,CASSHGPGGRKTQYF
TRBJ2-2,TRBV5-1,CASSPLTAGTGELFF
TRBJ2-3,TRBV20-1,CSASEPGTDTQYF
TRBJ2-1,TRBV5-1,CASGAGAYNEQFF
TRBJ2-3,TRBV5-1,CASSLALAEPSTDTQYF
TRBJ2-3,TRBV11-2,CASSPGQGRGDTQYF
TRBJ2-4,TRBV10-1,CASSEGGLRLWNIQYF
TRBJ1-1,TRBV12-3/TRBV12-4,CASNQQVMNTEAFF
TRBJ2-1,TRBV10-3,CAISPIGYEQFF
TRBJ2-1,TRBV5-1,CASRFGQSNEQFF
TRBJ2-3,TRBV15,CATSRDWGTGGSDTQYF
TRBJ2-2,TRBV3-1,CASSRSGSGTGELFF
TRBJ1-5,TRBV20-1,CSASFKETGSNQPQHF
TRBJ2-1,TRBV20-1,CSAPTSGRSEQFF
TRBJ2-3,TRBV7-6,CASSIRVGMSGRGTDTQYF
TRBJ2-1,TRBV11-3,CASSEGGGQARDNEQFF
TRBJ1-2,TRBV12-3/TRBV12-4,CASSFLPSAGRYGYTF
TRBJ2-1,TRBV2,CASSLKTGGNEQFF
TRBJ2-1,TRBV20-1,CSASRSGFYNEQFF
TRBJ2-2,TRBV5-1,CASSLESGSGELFF
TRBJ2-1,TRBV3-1,CASSQEAGWGSYNEQFF
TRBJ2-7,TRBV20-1,CSARAGSVQYF
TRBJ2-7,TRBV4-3,CASSQDLGQGTYEQYF